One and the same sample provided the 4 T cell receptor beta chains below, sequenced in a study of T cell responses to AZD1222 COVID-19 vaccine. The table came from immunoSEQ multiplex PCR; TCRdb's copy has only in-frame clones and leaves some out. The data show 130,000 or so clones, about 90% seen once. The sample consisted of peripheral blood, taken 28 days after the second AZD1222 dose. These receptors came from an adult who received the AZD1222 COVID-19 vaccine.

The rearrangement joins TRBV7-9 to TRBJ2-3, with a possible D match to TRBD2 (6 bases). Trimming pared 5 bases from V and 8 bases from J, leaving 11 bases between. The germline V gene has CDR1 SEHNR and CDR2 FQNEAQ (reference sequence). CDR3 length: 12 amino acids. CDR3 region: CASSRTTGTQYF. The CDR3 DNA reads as TGTGCCAGCAGCCGGACTACGGGTACGCAGTATTTT.

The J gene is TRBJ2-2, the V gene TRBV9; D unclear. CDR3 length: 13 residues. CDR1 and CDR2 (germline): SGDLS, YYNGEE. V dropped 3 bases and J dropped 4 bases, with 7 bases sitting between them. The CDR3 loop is CASSAPGTGELFF. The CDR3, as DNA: TGTGCCAGCAGCGCCCCCGGCACCGGGGAGCTGTTTTTT.

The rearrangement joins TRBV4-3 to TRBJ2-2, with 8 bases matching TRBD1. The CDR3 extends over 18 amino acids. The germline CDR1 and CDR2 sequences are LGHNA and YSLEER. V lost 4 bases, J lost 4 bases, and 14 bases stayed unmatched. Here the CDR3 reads CASSPEGRGLVGTGELFF. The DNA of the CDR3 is TGCGCCAGCAGCCCCGAAGGCAGGGGGCTAGTGGGCACCGGGGAGCTGTTTTTT.

The CDR3 DNA follows: TGTGCCAGTAGTATGGAACTTAAAGATACGCAGTATTTT. It specifies CASSMELKDTQYF. V is TRBV19 and J is TRBJ2-3; D remains ambiguous. V was trimmed by 3 bases and J by 5 bases, leaving 9 bases between them. Germline CDR1 and CDR2: LNHDA and SQIVND (reference sequence). CDR3 length: 13 residues.